What follows describes a single T cell receptor beta chain. Its antigen is still unknown. Assay used: immunoSEQ multiplex PCR; TCRdb lists only in-frame clones, some missing. This table holds 90,000 to 130,000 clones, 93% found once. This entry is derived from a study of graft-versus-host responses after intestinal transplantation. Overall study: Recipients received multivisceral, liver-intestinal, or isolated intestinal transplants. Anti-thymocyte globulin induction, then tacrolimus and steroids for about 3 years, went to all recipients. Study-wide points: Detection of GvH clones occurred in recipient marrow, and some had their first appearance in ileum or blood. Peak circulating GvH clone levels were associated with early post-transplant HvG declines.

The clonotype originates from a human donor who was the organ donor for an intestinal transplant. This specimen consisted of unstimulated CD8+ T cells sorted from spleen or lymph node cells, obtained before transplant.

The CDR3 region is CASSLVEVAGAFQETQYF. The CDR3, as DNA: TGTGCCAGCAGCTTAGTTGAGGTGGCAGGGGCCTTCCAAGAGACCCAGTACTTC. The rearrangement links TRBV7-3 to TRBJ2-5; tentative D call: TRBD1 (6 bases). The length of the CDR3 is 18 residues. Per the germline V gene, CDR1 is SGHTA and CDR2 is FQGTGA. V was cut by 2 bases and J by 1 base, with 20 bases left in between. The full variable domain, in which reference TRBV7-3 and TRBJ2-5 provide the parts outside the CDR3, is GAGVSQTPSNKVTEKGKYVELRCDPISGHTALYWYRQSLGQGPEFLIYFQGTGAADDSGLPNDRFFAVRPEGSVSTLKIQRTERGDSAVYLCASSLVEVAGAFQETQYFGPGTRLLVL.